What follows are 19 T cell receptor beta chains derived from one specimen sequenced in a study of T cell clones after liver transplantation. The antigens these receptors bind are not known. Proliferating CFSE-low MLR cells were sequenced to define alloreactive TCRbeta sequences. Here immunoSEQ multiplex PCR was the method, and the copy in TCRdb shows in-frame clones only, minus some. The table has under 300 clones, almost 50% seen once. The specimen sequenced was CD4+ T cells from cultured PBMCs. These receptors were taken from a human patient who received a liver transplant. Some of the T cells may derive from the graft donor.

This clone has a handful of counts. The rearrangement uses TRBV5-1 and TRBJ2-7; maybe TRBD2 (6 bases). V lost 6 bases and J lost 0, with 19 bases in between. This CDR3 has 16 amino acids. CDR1 and CDR2 from the germline V gene are SGHRS and YFSETQ. CDR3 DNA: TGCGCCAGCACCCTGGGTGGTAGCGGCCTCTCCTACGAGCAGTACTTC. Translated: CASTLGGSGLSYEQYF.

By its share, this clone is hyperexpanded. The rearrangement links TRBV30 to TRBJ1-2, with 8 bases fitting TRBD1. The junction had 10 bases not matched to a gene; V was cut back by 0 bases and J by 4 bases. The CDR3 sequence is 16 residues long. Per the germline V gene, CDR1 is GTSNPN and CDR2 is SVGIG (reference sequence). CDR3 in amino acids: CAWSVQGTGRIYGYTF. The CDR3 DNA is TGTGCCTGGAGTGTACAGGGGACAGGCAGAATCTATGGCTACACCTTC.

This clone was counted between two and nine times. The V gene is TRBV29-1, the J gene TRBJ1-1; TRBD1 aligns across 8 bases. Germline CDR1 SQVTM, CDR2 ANQGSEA. The CDR3 extends over 14 amino acids. The trim removed 1 base at V and 4 bases at J, leaving 5 bases unmatched. The CDR3 sequence is CSVEGVTGVTEAFF. The CDR3 DNA is TGCAGCGTTGAAGGAGTGACAGGGGTCACTGAAGCTTTCTTT.

V usage is TRBV4-1 and J usage is TRBJ2-5; perhaps TRBD2 as D (5 bases). Judging by the DNA end, TRBJ2-7 fits better; the J call may be wrong. The CDR3 consists of 17 residues. Germline V gives CDR1 MGHRA, CDR2 YSYEKL. In DNA form, the CDR3 reads TGCGCCAGCAGCCAAGGGCGAGGGTCCAGGAGCTCCTACGAGCAGTACTTC. Encoded protein: CASSQGRGSRSSYEQYF.

The chain couples TRBV19 to TRBJ1-6, with 10 bases fitting TRBD1. This CDR3 region has 17 residues. Germline-derived CDR1 and CDR2 are LNHDA and SQIVND (reference sequence). Trimming took 1 base from V and 7 from J; bases not matched to a gene: 7. CDR3 DNA sequence: TGTGCCAGTAGTATAGCGAGACAGGGGGCGTGGAATTCACCCCTCCACTTT. Translated: CASSIARQGAWNSPLHF.

The chain couples TRBV7-3 to TRBJ2-1, with TRBD2 matching over 13 bases. The junction had 8 bases not matched to a gene; V was cut back by 5 bases and J by 10 bases. CDR1 SGHTA and CDR2 FQGTGA come from the germline V gene. There are 15 residues in the CDR3. The CDR3 DNA reads TGTGCCAGCAGCCTCGGGACTAGCGGGGTCGCGGAGCAGTTCTTC. Residues: CASSLGTSGVAEQFF.

There are a few counts of this clone. This chain links TRBV7-2 with TRBJ1-3; D is unresolved. Germline CDR1 SGHTA, CDR2 FQGNSA. The V and J ends lost 4 bases and 0 bases respectively, with 10 bases between them. The CDR3 consists of 15 residues. The DNA of the CDR3 is TGTGCCAGCAGCTCCACCCCAGCCTCTGGAAACACCATATATTTT. Translation: CASSSTPASGNTIYF.

The rearrangement links TRBV30 to TRBJ1-2, with D hard to call. Germline V gene sequence: CDR1 GTSNPN, CDR2 SVGIG (reference sequence). This CDR3 has 16 amino acids. V was trimmed by 4 bases and J by 4 bases, leaving 22 bases between them. The CDR3 DNA reads as TGTGCCTGGATAGTGTGGTGTTATAGAAAGACCTATGGCTACACCTTC. Amino acids: CAWIVWCYRKTYGYTF.

Only one count was recorded for this clone. This could be a read error, since a much larger clone is one nucleotide away. V gene TRBV28 combines with J gene TRBJ2-2; D is unresolved. In germline, CDR1 is MDHEN, CDR2 SYDVKM. The CDR3 is 13 residues long. V was trimmed by 8 bases and J by 6 bases, leaving 13 bases between them. The CDR3 sequence is CASGVEAPGELFF. CDR3 nucleotide sequence: TGTGCCAGCGGGGTAGAGGCCCCCGGGGAGCTGTTTTTT.

The gene calls are TRBV2 and TRBJ2-3, with D possibly being TRBD1 or TRBD2 (5 bases each). Germline V gene sequence: CDR1 SNHLY, CDR2 FYNNEI. The CDR3 extends over 13 amino acids. Trimming pared 9 bases from V and 2 bases from J, leaving 12 bases between. CDR3 sequence (DNA): TGTGCCAGGGGGGTAGATCCCACAGATACGCAGTATTTT. The encoded protein is CARGVDPTDTQYF.

Of note for this clone: A junction boundary mismatches the germline segment, possibly from a read error. The rearrangement uses TRBV7-7 and TRBJ2-3, with 12 bases lining up with TRBD2. The CDR3 covers 15 residues. Germline assignment: CDR1 SSHAT and CDR2 FNYEAQ (reference sequence). The CDR3 loop reads CASSTGTSGTDTQYF. In DNA, the CDR3 is TGTGCTAGCAGCACCGGGACTAGCGGGACAGATACGCAGTATTTT.

The chain uses TRBV7-2 and TRBJ2-7; 9 positions agree with TRBD1. This CDR3 is 14 amino acids long. Germline values: CDR1 SGHTA, CDR2 FQGNSA. V trimming: 4 bases; J trimming: 5 bases; junction bases outside the gene matches: 6. The CDR3 DNA follows: TGTGCCAGCAGCTCCGGGACAGGGCGCGACGAGCAGTACTTC. Encoded protein: CASSSGTGRDEQYF.

Concerning this clone itself: The identical CDR3 is also encoded by other nucleotide sequences in the sample. The genes are TRBV11-2 and TRBJ2-1; perhaps TRBD2 as D (5 bases). Trimming removed 3 bases at V and 5 bases at J, with 23 bases between. The germline V gene encodes CDR1 SGHAT and CDR2 FQNNGV. The CDR3 runs 18 residues. The CDR3 here is CASSLRLALLGKNNEQFF. Written as DNA, the CDR3 is TGTGCCAGCAGCTTGCGTCTAGCACTGCTGGGGAAAAACAATGAGCAGTTCTTC.

V usage is TRBV18 and J usage is TRBJ2-1; the D is unclear. The CDR3 loop spans 11 amino acids. In germline, CDR1 is KGHSH, CDR2 LQKENI. V dropped 2 bases and J dropped 9 bases, with 5 bases sitting between them. CDR3 DNA: TGTGCCAGCTCACCAAACAGTGAGCAGTTCTTC. Translated, it gives CASSPNSEQFF.

This clone was counted a single time. The V and J genes are TRBV29-1 and TRBJ1-1, with TRBD1 identical over 11 bases. Germline V lookup: CDR1 SQVTM, CDR2 ANQGSEA. This CDR3 is built from 14 residues. The V and J ends lost 1 base and 4 bases, in that order; junction bases with no gene match: 2. The CDR3 here is CSVEGGTGGTEAFF. The CDR3 DNA is TGCAGCGTTGAAGGAGGGACAGGGGGCACTGAAGCTTTCTTT.

By share, this clone counts as large. The rearrangement joins TRBV6-5 to TRBJ1-1; 7 bases map to TRBD1. Trimming at V came to 6 bases and at J to 6 bases, leaving 4 bases not matched to a gene. CDR3 size: 12 residues. CDR1 MNHEY and CDR2 SVGAGI come from the germline V gene. The CDR3 protein is CASRRTGAEAFF. CDR3 in DNA: TGTGCCAGCAGGCGTACAGGGGCTGAAGCTTTCTTT.

This clone rates as hyperexpanded. The genes are TRBV10-2 and TRBJ2-5; D is ambiguous. Germline CDR1 reads WSHSY; CDR2 reads SAAADI. V was pared by 4 bases and J by 1 base, with 10 bases between. The CDR3 covers 14 residues. CDR3 bases: TGCGCCAGCAGTGTGGGTGGGTCCCAAGAGACCCAGTACTTC. Protein product: CASSVGGSQETQYF.

This chain uses TRBV8-2 with TRBJ2-6; the D segment call TRBD1 is taken from the table without a DNA check. TRBV8-2 is annotated as a pseudogene. The CDR3 is 17 residues long. The DNA for the CDR3 is TGTGGCATGCCTTCAAAGATAACACAAAGTCGGGCCAACGTCCTGACTTTC. Its translation is CGMPSKITQSRANVLTF.

This clone has only one observation. The CDR3 sequence is CASSSTGTRNIQYF. Here the CDR3 DNA reads TGTGCCAGCAGTTCTACCGGGACTAGAAACATTCAGTACTTC. This chain links TRBV6-5 with TRBJ2-4; TRBD2 aligns across 8 bases. The CDR3 is 14 residues long. Per germline, CDR1 MNHEY and CDR2 SVGAGI. V lost 4 bases, J lost 6 bases, and 5 bases stayed unmatched.